This TCR beta chain was identified in a study of shared clonotypes between healthy human individuals (TCRdb year 2020). The study in broad terms: A couple of women and a few men aged 18 to 49 years were included in the cohort. To estimate repertoire size and how much clonotype sharing occurs between individuals, the study deeply sequenced the blood TCR repertoires of roughly 5 healthy adults. Different laboratories and diverse techniques were used to prepare libraries and sequence TCR repertoires, to increase sequencing depth and limit assay-specific biases. For each donor, CD4 naive and CD4 memory were each given three plates, CD8 naive was given two plates, and CD8 memory was given one plate. Each donor's leukapheresis produced roughly between about 0.9 and 9.5 billion PBMCs. Findings and caveats that apply to the study as a whole: Even with the large sequencing depth, rarefaction of the sorted-subset datasets indicated that sequencing was incomplete. Compared with non-shared clonotypes, the clonotypes found in all four sorted-subset donors had higher generation probabilities. Sampling was limited to blood, and TCR repertoires in tissue likely differ from TCR repertoires in blood. The genetic and exposure-history diversity represented was limited by the small number of donors. Pairwise subsampling led to the expectation that sequencing depth would affect the degree of clonotype sharing among donors. Naive subsets generally had larger estimated clonotype richness than memory subsets did. Across a handful of donors, about 4.5% of naive CD4, over 3% of naive CD8, around 2.1% of memory CD4, and approximately 0.4% of memory CD8 clonotypes were shared.

Donors were healthy HIV-negative adults with no recently reported acute infections or vaccinations. All donors were Caucasian adults living in Nashville, Tennessee, USA. Magnetic negative selection was used to enrich CD4+ T cells, after which naive cells were positively selected on CD45RA and the negative fraction became the memory subset. Blood was obtained by leukapheresis, after which PBMCs were separated by Ficoll-Histopaque density gradient centrifugation and cryopreserved in liquid nitrogen vapor phase. Analytical flow cytometry was used to check the purity and quantity of each magnetically sorted T cell population. From each sorted fraction, genomic DNA was isolated and quantified by UV absorbance on a Nanodrop 2000c. The CDR3 runs 16 residues from the cysteine to the phenylalanine. The only DNA kept is the CDR3, 48 bases in frame from the first base. Reading the germline V gene gives CDR1 SGHAT and CDR2 FQNNGV. V is pared back by 2 bases and J by 3 bases, with 13 bases lying between the germline termini.

With regard to this clone: The antigen it binds to is not known. Base qualities were left out, and no much larger clone turns up one base away.

Using the deep immunoSEQ assay, TCR CDR3 regions were amplified from genomic DNA by multiplex PCR. Genomic DNA extracted from each cell subset was distributed evenly over all wells of several immunoSEQ 96-well plates, and each plate served as one replicate. For sorted subsets, roughly 0.2 ug genomic DNA, equal to 30,000 to 35,000 T cell genomes, was loaded into each replicate PCR. The purified libraries were quantified using a Qubit 3.0 fluorometer, sized with a Bioanalyzer 2100, and then quantified again using the KAPA Library Quantification kit. Each immunoSEQ 96-well plate was sequenced on its own single-read 150-cycle Illumina NextSeq 550 flow cell. The authors' pipeline ran thus. Because only junctional sequences without quality scores were contained in the immunoSEQ output, filtering matching that applied to full-length reads could not be performed. To assign V/J genes and CDR3, sequences were annotated against IMGT germline references using PyIR, a Python wrapper for IgBLAST v1.9. Any read was removed if the V/J assignment was weak (E-value above 1e-6), the CDR3 was missing, or the read contained stop codons, out-of-frame junctions, or ambiguous translated residues. V3J clonotypes were defined as sequences sharing an identical inferred V gene, J gene, and CDR3 amino acid sequence. The percentage overlap between two repertoires was calculated by dividing the number of shared unique clonotypes by the size of the smaller repertoire. RTK rarefaction, the Chao1 estimator, and Recon v2.1 estimates of unobserved clonotypes were used to assess repertoire richness. OLGA was used to compute generation probabilities for all TCRbeta clonotypes that the gDNA method yielded from a few donors. TCRdb obtained this table from immuneACCESS and retained in-frame rearrangements with V and J assigned. These tables miss some clones; where compared with another copy, unresolved V genes account for less than half of the shortfall, and the remainder is unexplained. V, J and clone size reflect that table, while D and trimming were determined from the DNA. The table for this sample lists about 1.5 million clones; 95% to 99% of them were counted only once. The leading ten clones occupy about 0.42% of the sample.

The receptor was isolated from a man aged 25-40 years in good health. The source material was naive CD4+ T cells sorted from blood. The cell subset or site label of this sample denotes: CD45RA+ positively selected. The rearrangement joined TRBV11-2 to TRBJ2-2, with no confidently assigned D gene. The DNA sequence is given as TGTGCCAGCAGCTTACGGGCCAGATCGGACACCGGGGAGCTGTTTTTT. Its coded protein is CASSLRARSDTGELFF.